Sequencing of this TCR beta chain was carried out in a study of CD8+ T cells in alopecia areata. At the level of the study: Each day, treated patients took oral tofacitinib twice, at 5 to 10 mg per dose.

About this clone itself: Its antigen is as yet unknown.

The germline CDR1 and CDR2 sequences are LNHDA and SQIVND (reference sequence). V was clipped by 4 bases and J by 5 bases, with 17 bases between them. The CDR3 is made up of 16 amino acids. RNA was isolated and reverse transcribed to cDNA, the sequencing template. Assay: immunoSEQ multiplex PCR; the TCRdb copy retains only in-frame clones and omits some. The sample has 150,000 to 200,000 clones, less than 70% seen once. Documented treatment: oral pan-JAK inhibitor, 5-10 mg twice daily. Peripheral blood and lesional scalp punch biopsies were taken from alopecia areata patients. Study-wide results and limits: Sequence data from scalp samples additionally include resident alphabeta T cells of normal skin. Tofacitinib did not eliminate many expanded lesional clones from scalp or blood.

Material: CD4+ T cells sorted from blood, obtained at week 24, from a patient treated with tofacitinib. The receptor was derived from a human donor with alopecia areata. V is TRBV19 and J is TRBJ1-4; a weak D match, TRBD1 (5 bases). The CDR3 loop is CASSTTSGTVNEKLFF. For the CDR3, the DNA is TGTGCCAGTAGTACTACCAGCGGGACGGTGAATGAAAAACTGTTTTTT.